The following is a T cell receptor (beta chain) sequence with its context. Per the original methods: Reference gene primer amplification gave estimated nucleated cell counts. Produced via immunoSEQ multiplex PCR; TCRdb's table is partial and in-frame only. V, J and clone size derive from that table, while D and trimming were established from the DNA sequence. This sample has about 220,000 clones, with approximately 81% found just once. The source of the sample is a study of blood T cell repertoires in COVID-19. Overall study context: Donors in the United States, Italy and Spain gave samples during acute or convalescent COVID-19. The analysed material was cDNA or gDNA that came from T cells, B-cell-depleted T cells, or PBMCs.

V lost 6 bases, J lost 3 bases, and 12 bases lay in between. The germline V gene encodes CDR1 LNHDA and CDR2 SQIVND (reference sequence). The CDR3 has 15 amino acids. Sequencing was carried out using peripheral blood. The sequence came from a woman between 55 and 75 years old who had recovered from COVID-19. This rearrangement joins TRBV19 to TRBJ1-6, with D possibly matching TRBD1 (5 bases). The CDR3 nucleotides read TGTGCCAGTAGGCTCGGGCAGGGCTATAATTCACCCCTCCACTTT. Residues: CASRLGQGYNSPLHF.